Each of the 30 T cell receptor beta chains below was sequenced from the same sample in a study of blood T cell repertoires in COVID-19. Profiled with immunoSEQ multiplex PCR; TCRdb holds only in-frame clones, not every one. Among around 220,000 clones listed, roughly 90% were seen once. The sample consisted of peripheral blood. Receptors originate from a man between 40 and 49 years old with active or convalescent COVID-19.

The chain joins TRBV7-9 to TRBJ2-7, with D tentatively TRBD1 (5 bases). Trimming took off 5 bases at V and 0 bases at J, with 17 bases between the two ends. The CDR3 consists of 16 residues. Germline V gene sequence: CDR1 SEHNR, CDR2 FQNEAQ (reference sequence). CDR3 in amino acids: CASSPLETGNSYEQYF. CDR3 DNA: TGTGCCAGCAGCCCGCTGGAAACAGGAAACTCCTACGAGCAGTACTTC.

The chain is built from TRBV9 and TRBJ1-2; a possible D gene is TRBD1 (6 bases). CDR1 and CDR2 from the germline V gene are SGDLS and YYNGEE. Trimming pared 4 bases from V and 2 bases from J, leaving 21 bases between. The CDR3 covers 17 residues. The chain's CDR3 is CASSPVTGQPLNYGYTF. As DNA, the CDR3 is TGTGCCAGCAGCCCAGTAACCGGACAGCCCCTCAACTATGGCTACACCTTC.

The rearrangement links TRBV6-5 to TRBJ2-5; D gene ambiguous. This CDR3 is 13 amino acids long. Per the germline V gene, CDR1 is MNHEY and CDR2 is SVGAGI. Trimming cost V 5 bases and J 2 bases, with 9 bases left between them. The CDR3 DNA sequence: TGTGCCAGCAGTATACAGAAGCAAGAGACCCAGTACTTC. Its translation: CASSIQKQETQYF.

The CDR3 DNA reads TGTGCCAGCAGCTTGGCTCATGGGGGGTCCTACAATGAGCAGTTCTTC. Translating gives CASSLAHGGSYNEQFF. The chain combines TRBV5-6 with TRBJ2-1; perhaps TRBD2 as D (6 bases). The V end lost 0 bases, the J end lost 1 base, and 11 bases lay between the germline ends. Germline V gene lookup returns CDR1 SGHDT and CDR2 YYEEEE. CDR3 length: 16 residues.

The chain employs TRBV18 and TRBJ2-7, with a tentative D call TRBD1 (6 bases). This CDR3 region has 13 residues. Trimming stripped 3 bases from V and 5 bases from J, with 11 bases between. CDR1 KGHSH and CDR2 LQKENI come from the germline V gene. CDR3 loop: CASSPSRGHEQYF. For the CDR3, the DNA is TGTGCCAGCTCACCCTCCAGGGGCCACGAGCAGTACTTC.

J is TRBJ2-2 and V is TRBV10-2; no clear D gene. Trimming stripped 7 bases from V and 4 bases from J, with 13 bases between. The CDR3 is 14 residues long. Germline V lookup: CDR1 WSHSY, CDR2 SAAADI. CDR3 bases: TGCGCCAGCACCTCTAGGTTCTTCACCGGGGAGCTGTTTTTT. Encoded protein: CASTSRFFTGELFF.

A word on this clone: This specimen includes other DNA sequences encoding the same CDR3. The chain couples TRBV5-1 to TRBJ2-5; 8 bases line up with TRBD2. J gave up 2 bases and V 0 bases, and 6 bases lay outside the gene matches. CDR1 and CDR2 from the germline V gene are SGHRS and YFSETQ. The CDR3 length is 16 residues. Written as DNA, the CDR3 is TGCGCCAGCAGCTTGGTTCTCGCGGGGGGACAAGAGACCCAGTACTTC. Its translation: CASSLVLAGGQETQYF. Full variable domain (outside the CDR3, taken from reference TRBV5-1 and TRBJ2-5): KAGVTQTPRYLIKTRGQQVTLSCSPISGHRSVSWYQQTPGQGLQFLFEYFSETQRNKGNFPGRFSGRQFSNSRSEMNVSTLELGDSALYLCASSLVLAGGQETQYFGPGTRLLVL.

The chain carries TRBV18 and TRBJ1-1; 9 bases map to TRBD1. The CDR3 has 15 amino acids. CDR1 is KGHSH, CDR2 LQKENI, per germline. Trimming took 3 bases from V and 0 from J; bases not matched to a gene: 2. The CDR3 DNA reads TGTGCCAGCTCACCCGGGACAGGGTTGAACACTGAAGCTTTCTTT. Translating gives CASSPGTGLNTEAFF.

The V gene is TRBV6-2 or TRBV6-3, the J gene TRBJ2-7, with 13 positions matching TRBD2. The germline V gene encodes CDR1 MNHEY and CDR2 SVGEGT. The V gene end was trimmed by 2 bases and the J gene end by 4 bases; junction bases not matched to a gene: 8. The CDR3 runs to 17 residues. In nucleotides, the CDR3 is TGTGCCAGCAGTTACGCCCCCGGACTAGCGGGGGCTTACGAGCAGTACTTC. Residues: CASSYAPGLAGAYEQYF.

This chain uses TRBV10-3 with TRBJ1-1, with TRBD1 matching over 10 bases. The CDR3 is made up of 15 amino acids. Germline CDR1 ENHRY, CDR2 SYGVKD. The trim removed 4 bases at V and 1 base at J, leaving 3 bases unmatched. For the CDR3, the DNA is TGTGCCATCAGTGCCCGGACAGGGGGGAACACTGAAGCTTTCTTT. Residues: CAISARTGGNTEAFF.

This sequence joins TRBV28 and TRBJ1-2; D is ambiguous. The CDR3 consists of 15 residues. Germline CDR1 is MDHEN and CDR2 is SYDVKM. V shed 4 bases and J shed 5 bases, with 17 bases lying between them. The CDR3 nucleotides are TGTGCCAGCAGTTCAACCGCCCGGGGTGTGTATGGCTACACCTTC. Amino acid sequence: CASSSTARGVYGYTF.

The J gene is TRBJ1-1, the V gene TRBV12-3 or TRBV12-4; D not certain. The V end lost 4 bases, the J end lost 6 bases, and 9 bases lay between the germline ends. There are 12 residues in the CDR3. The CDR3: CASSSPLSEAFF. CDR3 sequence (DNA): TGTGCCAGCAGTTCCCCTTTGTCTGAAGCTTTCTTT.

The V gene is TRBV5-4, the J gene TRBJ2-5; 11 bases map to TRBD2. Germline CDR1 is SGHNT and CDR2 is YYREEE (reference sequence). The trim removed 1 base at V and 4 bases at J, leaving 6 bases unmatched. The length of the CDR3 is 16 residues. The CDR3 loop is CASSLPSGGTRETQYF. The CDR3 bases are TGTGCCAGCAGCTTGCCTAGCGGGGGGACTCGAGAGACCCAGTACTTC.

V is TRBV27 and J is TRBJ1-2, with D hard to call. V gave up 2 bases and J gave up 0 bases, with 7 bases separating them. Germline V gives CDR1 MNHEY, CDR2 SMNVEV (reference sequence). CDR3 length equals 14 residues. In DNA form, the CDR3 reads TGTGCCAGCAGTTTACGGGGAACTAACTATGGCTACACCTTC. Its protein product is CASSLRGTNYGYTF.

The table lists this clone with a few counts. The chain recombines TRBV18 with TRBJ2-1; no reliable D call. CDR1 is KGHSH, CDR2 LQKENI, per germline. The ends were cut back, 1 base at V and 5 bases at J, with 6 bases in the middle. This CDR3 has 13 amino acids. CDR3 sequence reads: CASSPRSDNEQFF. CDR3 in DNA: TGTGCCAGCTCACCACGGAGTGACAATGAGCAGTTCTTC.

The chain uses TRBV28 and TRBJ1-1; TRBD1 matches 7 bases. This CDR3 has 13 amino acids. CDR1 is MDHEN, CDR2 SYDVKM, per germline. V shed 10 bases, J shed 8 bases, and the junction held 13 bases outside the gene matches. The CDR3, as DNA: TGTGCCACGAACAGGGGCGGTTTTCGGGAAGCTTTCTTT. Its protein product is CATNRGGFREAFF.

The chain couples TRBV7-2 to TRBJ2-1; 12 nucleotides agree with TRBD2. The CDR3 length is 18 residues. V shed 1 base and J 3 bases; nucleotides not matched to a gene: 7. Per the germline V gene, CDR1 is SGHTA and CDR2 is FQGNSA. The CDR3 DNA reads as TGTGCCAGCAGCTTAGGACTAGCGGGGGATGGCTACTACAATGAGCAGTTCTTC. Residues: CASSLGLAGDGYYNEQFF.

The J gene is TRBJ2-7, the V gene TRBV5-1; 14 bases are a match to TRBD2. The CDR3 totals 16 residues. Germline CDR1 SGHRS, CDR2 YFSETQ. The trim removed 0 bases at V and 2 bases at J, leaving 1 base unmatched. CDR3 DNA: TGCGCCAGCAGCTTGGAGGGACTAGCGGGAGCCTACGAGCAGTACTTC. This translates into CASSLEGLAGAYEQYF.

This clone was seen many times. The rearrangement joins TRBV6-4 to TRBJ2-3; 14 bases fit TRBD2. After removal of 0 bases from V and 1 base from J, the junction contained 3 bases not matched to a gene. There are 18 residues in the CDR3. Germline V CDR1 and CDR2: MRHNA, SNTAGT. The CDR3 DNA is TGTGCCAGCAGTGACTCAACGACTAGCGGGGGGGGCACAGATACGCAGTATTTT. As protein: CASSDSTTSGGGTDTQYF.

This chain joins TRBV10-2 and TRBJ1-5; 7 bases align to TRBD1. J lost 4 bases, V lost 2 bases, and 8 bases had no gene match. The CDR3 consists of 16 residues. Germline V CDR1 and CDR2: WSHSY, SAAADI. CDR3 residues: CASSERNRGPNQPQHF. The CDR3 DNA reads TGCGCCAGCAGTGAGCGTAACAGGGGCCCTAATCAGCCCCAGCATTTT.

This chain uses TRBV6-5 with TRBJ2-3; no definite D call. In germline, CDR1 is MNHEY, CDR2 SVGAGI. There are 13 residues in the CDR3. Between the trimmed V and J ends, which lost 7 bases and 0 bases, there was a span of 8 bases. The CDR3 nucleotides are TGTGCCAGCACCCCAATGAGCACAGATACGCAGTATTTT. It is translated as CASTPMSTDTQYF.

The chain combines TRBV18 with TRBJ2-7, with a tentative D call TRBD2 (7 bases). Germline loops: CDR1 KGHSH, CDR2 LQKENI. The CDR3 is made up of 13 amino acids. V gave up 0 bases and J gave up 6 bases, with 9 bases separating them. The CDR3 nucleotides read TGTGCCAGCTCACCACCGGGAGGGGGCGAGCAGTACTTC. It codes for CASSPPGGGEQYF.

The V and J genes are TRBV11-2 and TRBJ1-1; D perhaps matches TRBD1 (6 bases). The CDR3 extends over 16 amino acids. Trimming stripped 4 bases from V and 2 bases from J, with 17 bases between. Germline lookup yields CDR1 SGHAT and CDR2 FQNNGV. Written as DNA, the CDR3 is TGTGCCAGCAGCTCGCCGGGACACGGGCTAAACACTGAAGCTTTCTTT. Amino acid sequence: CASSSPGHGLNTEAFF.

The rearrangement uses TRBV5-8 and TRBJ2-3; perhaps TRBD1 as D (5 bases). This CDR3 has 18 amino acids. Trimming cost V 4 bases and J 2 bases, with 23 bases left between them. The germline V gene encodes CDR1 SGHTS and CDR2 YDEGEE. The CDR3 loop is CASSLGLGPALDTDTQYF. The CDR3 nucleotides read TGTGCCAGCAGCCTCGGGCTGGGGCCAGCTCTAGACACAGATACGCAGTATTTT.

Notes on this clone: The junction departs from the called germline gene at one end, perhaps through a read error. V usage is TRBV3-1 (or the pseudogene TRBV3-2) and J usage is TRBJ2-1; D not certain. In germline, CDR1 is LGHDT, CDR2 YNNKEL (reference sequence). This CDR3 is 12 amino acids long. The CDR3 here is CASSRWPNEQFF. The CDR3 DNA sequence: TGTGCCAGTAGCCGGTGGCCCAATGAGCAGTTCTTC.

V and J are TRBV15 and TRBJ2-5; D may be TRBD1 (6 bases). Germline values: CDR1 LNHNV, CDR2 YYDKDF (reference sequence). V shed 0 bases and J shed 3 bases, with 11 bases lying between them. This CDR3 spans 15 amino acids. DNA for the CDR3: TGTGCCACCAGCAGAGATAGCTCAGGGGAAGAGACCCAGTACTTC. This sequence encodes CATSRDSSGEETQYF.

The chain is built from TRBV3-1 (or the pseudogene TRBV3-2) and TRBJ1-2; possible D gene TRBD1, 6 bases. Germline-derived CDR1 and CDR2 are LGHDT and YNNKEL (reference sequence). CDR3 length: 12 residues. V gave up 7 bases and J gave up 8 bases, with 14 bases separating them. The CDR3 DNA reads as TGTGCCAGCACCCAGGGGCTGGGGGGCTACACCTTC. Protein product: CASTQGLGGYTF.

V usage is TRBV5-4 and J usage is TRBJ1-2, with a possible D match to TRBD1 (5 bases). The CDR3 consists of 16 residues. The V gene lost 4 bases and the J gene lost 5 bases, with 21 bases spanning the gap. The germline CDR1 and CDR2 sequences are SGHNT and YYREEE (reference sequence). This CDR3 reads CASSRPPGGDLYGYTF. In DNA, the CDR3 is TGTGCCAGCAGCCGCCCCCCCGGGGGGGACTTATATGGCTACACCTTC.

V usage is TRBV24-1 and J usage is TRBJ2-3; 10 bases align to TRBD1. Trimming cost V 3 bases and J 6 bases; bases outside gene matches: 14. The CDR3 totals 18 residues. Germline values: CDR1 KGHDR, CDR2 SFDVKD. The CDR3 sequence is CATSDLNTPGQGSDTQYF. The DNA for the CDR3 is TGTGCCACCAGTGATCTAAATACGCCGGGACAGGGGAGTGATACGCAGTATTTT.

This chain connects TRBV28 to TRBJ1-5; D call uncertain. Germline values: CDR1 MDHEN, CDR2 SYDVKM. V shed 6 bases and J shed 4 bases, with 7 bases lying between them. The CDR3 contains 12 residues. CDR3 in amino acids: CASRVSNQPQHF. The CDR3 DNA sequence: TGTGCCAGCAGGGTGAGTAATCAGCCCCAGCATTTT.